These 20 T cell receptor beta chains originate from one sample sequenced in a study of early T cells in non-severe SARS-CoV-2 infection. TCRdb re-called the 5' RACE reads through MiXCR, storing one row per CDR3 protein. In the table there are roughly 75,000 distinct CDR3 sequences, approximately 12% of which are singletons. The source material was whole blood. These receptors came from an adult who was a healthcare worker with PCR-confirmed SARS-CoV-2 infection or an uninfected control (not recorded which).

CDR3 nucleotides: TGTGCCAGCAGACCGGACAGGGCGGATTGGTACTTC. Its translation is CASRPDRADWYF. The chain employs TRBV6-4 and TRBJ2-4, with 8 bases identical to TRBD1. Germline V gene lookup returns CDR1 MRHNA and CDR2 SNTAGT. V trimming: 6 bases; J trimming: 15 bases; junction bases outside the gene matches: 10. This CDR3 region has 12 residues.

V and J are TRBV20-1 and TRBJ2-1; 8 bases are a match to TRBD2. This CDR3 has 16 amino acids. The V gene end was trimmed by 2 bases and the J gene end by 2 bases; junction bases not matched to a gene: 8. Germline assignment: CDR1 DFQATT and CDR2 SNEGSKA (reference sequence). The CDR3 is CSARSTSGHTYNEQFF. The DNA of the CDR3 is TGCAGTGCTAGAAGCACTAGCGGCCATACCTACAATGAGCAGTTCTTC.

V gene TRBV5-1 combines with J gene TRBJ1-2; no reliable D call. The V end lost 3 bases, the J end lost 2 bases, and 14 bases lay between the germline ends. The V gene's germline CDR1 is SGHRS and CDR2 YFSETQ. This CDR3 contains 15 residues. The CDR3 DNA follows: TGCGCCAGCAGCTCGCTTCCTGCCGGGAACTATGGCTACACCTTC. Translation: CASSSLPAGNYGYTF.

This clonotype was seen a handful of times. The chain links TRBV27 to TRBJ2-7; 8 nucleotides agree with TRBD2. The CDR3 spans 14 residues. J was trimmed by 2 bases and V by 8 bases; bases with no gene match: 8. Germline lookup yields CDR1 MNHEY and CDR2 SMNVEV (reference sequence). The CDR3 protein is CASGLREGPYEQYF. CDR3 DNA sequence: TGTGCCAGCGGACTCCGGGAGGGCCCCTACGAGCAGTACTTC.

This clonotype has a count of ten or more. This chain joins TRBV29-1 and TRBJ2-1, with D uncertain. The CDR3 spans 10 residues. V lost 7 bases and J lost 5, with 6 bases in between. Germline V gene data show CDR1 as SQVTM and CDR2 as ANQGSEA. Here the CDR3 DNA reads TGCAGCGCCCGACACAATGAGCAGTTCTTC. Translation gives CSARHNEQFF.

CDR3 nucleotides: TGTGCCAGTAGGCTCCTCTCTAGCAATCAGCCCCAGCATTTT. As protein: CASRLLSSNQPQHF. The chain links TRBV19 to TRBJ1-5; D gene unclear. Germline lookup yields CDR1 LNHDA and CDR2 SQIVND (reference sequence). V dropped 6 bases and J dropped 0 bases, with 9 bases sitting between them. CDR3 length: 14 residues.

This clonotype has a handful of counts. J is TRBJ2-1 and V is TRBV19, with TRBD2 matching over 11 bases. Germline V lookup: CDR1 LNHDA, CDR2 SQIVND (reference sequence). With 4 bases clipped from V and 12 bases from J, the junction kept 11 bases outside the gene matches. This CDR3 spans 15 amino acids. Here the CDR3 reads CASSTQGLAGGLQFF. In DNA, the CDR3 is TGTGCCAGTAGTACGCAGGGTCTAGCGGGAGGTCTGCAGTTCTTC.

The V call is TRBV2, the J call TRBJ1-1; tentatively, D is TRBD1 (6 bases). V was cut by 10 bases and J by 6 bases, with 12 bases left in between. CDR1 SNHLY and CDR2 FYNNEI come from the germline V gene. This CDR3 is 11 amino acids long. CDR3 in amino acids: CATPTGAEAFF. CDR3 coding DNA: TGTGCCACCCCGACAGGAGCTGAAGCTTTCTTT.

The chain is built from TRBV18 and TRBJ2-1, with TRBD2 identical over 7 bases. V was clipped by 3 bases and J by 0 bases; unmatched bases: 26. The CDR3 is 23 amino acids. Looked up from germline, CDR1 is KGHSH and CDR2 is LQKENI. The CDR3 reads CASSPYKPYGLEVGFGSYNEQFF. CDR3 coding DNA: TGTGCCAGCTCACCCTACAAACCTTACGGACTAGAAGTCGGTTTCGGCTCCTACAATGAGCAGTTCTTC.

This clonotype was seen more than once but under ten times. V gene TRBV12-3 or TRBV12-4 combines with J gene TRBJ2-2; TRBD1 matches 10 bases. V dropped 11 bases and J dropped 1; count of bases not matched to a gene: 1. This CDR3 has 13 amino acids. CDR3 coding DNA: TGTGCCTGGGACAGGGGGAACACCGGGGAGCTGTTTTTT. Residues: CAWDRGNTGELFF.

This clonotype was recorded many times. This chain's CDR3 is CSLPRSGRNTGELFF. DNA for the CDR3: TGCAGCCTACCCCGCTCCGGGAGAAACACCGGGGAGCTGTTTTTT. The gene calls are TRBV29-1 and TRBJ2-2; D perhaps matches TRBD2 (6 bases). This CDR3 comprises 15 residues. Trimming left V 8 bases short and J 2 bases short, with 18 bases between. Germline values: CDR1 SQVTM, CDR2 ANQGSEA.

This clonotype has only a few counts. The V call is TRBV3-1, the J call TRBJ1-2, with D perhaps matching TRBD1 (5 bases). The CDR3 extends over 15 amino acids. Germline V lookup: CDR1 LGHDT, CDR2 YNNKEL (reference sequence). The V end lost 0 bases, the J end lost 4 bases, and 12 bases lay between the germline ends. The CDR3 nucleotides are TGTGCCAGCAGCCAAGATAATCGGGGGACCTATGGCTACACCTTC. Translated, it gives CASSQDNRGTYGYTF. Looking up the rest from reference TRBV3-1 and TRBJ1-2 gives the full variable domain: DTAVSQTPKYLVTQMGNDKSIKCEQNLGHDTMYWYKQDSKKFLKIMFSYNNKELIINETVPNRFSPKSPDKAHLNLHINSLELGDSAVYFCASSQDNRGTYGYTFGSGTRLTVV.

This clonotype has more than one count but fewer than ten. The chain couples TRBV4-2 to TRBJ2-2; 11 nucleotides match TRBD1. The ends lost 4 bases at V and 6 bases at J; junction bases unmatched: 7. The germline CDR1 and CDR2 sequences are LGHNA and YNFKEQ. The CDR3 sequence is 16 residues long. The CDR3 region is CASSLSWTGGAGELFF. Here the CDR3 DNA reads TGTGCCAGCAGCCTCTCCTGGACAGGGGGCGCCGGGGAGCTGTTTTTT.

The table lists this clonotype with a few counts. The chain joins TRBV28 to TRBJ1-1; D gene unclear. This CDR3 contains 14 residues. Trimming took off 3 bases at V and 1 base at J, with 9 bases between the two ends. From germline, CDR1 is MDHEN and CDR2 SYDVKM. In nucleotides, the CDR3 is TGTGCCAGCAGTTTCACGCTGGCGAACACTGAAGCTTTCTTT. Residues: CASSFTLANTEAFF.

This clonotype was seen repeatedly, ten times or more. The gene calls are TRBV12-3 or TRBV12-4 and TRBJ2-5; D remains ambiguous. Trimming removed 2 bases at V and 5 bases at J, with 6 bases between. This CDR3 region has 12 residues. CDR3 residues: CASSLIIETQYF. The CDR3 DNA follows: TGTGCCAGCAGTTTAATAATTGAGACCCAGTACTTC.

The chain couples TRBV20-1 to TRBJ2-7; a possible D gene is TRBD1 (5 bases). This CDR3 has 14 amino acids. The V end lost 2 bases, the J end lost 3 bases, and 14 bases lay between the germline ends. Germline CDR1 and CDR2: DFQATT and SNEGSKA (reference sequence). Here the CDR3 DNA reads TGCAGTGCTAGAAGGCAGGGTGGTCGCTACGAGCAGTACTTC. Protein: CSARRQGGRYEQYF.

This clonotype was counted a few times. V gene TRBV18 combines with J gene TRBJ2-7; 15 positions match TRBD2. J was trimmed by 2 bases and V by 3 bases; bases with no gene match: 2. The germline CDR1 and CDR2 sequences are KGHSH and LQKENI. This CDR3 has 16 amino acids. This chain's CDR3 is CASSPRTSGRAYEQYF. CDR3 DNA sequence: TGTGCCAGCTCACCCCGGACTAGCGGGAGGGCCTACGAGCAGTACTTC. Full variable domain (remainder filled in from reference TRBV18 and TRBJ2-7): NAGVMQNPRHLVRRRGQEARLRCSPMKGHSHVYWYRQLPEEGLKFMVYLQKENIIDESGMPKERFSAEFPKEGPSILRIQQVVRGDSAAYFCASSPRTSGRAYEQYFGPGTRLTVT.

The chain has TRBV30 and TRBJ2-3; 12 bases map to TRBD2. The trim removed 3 bases at V and 6 bases at J, leaving 7 bases unmatched. CDR1 is GTSNPN and CDR2 is SVGIG in the germline V gene (reference sequence). The CDR3 is made up of 15 amino acids. CDR3 amino acids: CAWRGLAGGPDTQYF. The CDR3 DNA follows: TGTGCCTGGAGAGGCCTAGCGGGAGGGCCGGATACGCAGTATTTT.

This clonotype was counted ten times or more. This chain joins TRBV20-1 and TRBJ1-1, with D maybe TRBD1 (6 bases). Germline V gives CDR1 DFQATT, CDR2 SNEGSKA (reference sequence). The V and J ends lost 0 bases and 11 bases respectively, with 13 bases between them. The CDR3 covers 12 residues. This chain's CDR3 is CSAREGHQQAFF. CDR3 DNA sequence: TGCAGTGCTAGAGAGGGACACCAGCAGGCTTTCTTT.

The V gene is TRBV28, the J gene TRBJ2-7, with 9 positions matching TRBD1. Trimming cost V 8 bases and J 7 bases; bases outside gene matches: 6. This CDR3 is built from 12 residues. CDR1 is MDHEN, CDR2 SYDVKM, per germline. CDR3 DNA: TGTGCCAGCCGGGACAGGGTCTGGGAGCAGTACTTC. Amino acid sequence: CASRDRVWEQYF. The full variable domain, with the rest looked up from reference TRBV28 and TRBJ2-7, is DVKVTQSSRYLVKRTGEKVFLECVQDMDHENMFWYRQDPGLGLRLIYFSYDVKMKEKGDIPEGYSVSREKKERFSLILESASTNQTSMYLCASRDRVWEQYFGPGTRLTVT.